This section outlines one TCR beta chain sequence together with its context. The entry originates in a study of T cell responses to AZD1222 COVID-19 vaccine. Generated by immunoSEQ multiplex PCR, the TCRdb table keeps only in-frame clones and is missing some. The sample includes about 79,000 clones, about 88% of them seen just once. V dropped 4 bases and J dropped 0; count of bases not matched to a gene: 22. Germline V gene data show CDR1 as MGHRA and CDR2 as YSYEKL. The CDR3 has 22 amino acids. The specimen comprised peripheral blood, sampled 28 days after the second AZD1222 dose. The chain employs TRBV4-1 and TRBJ1-4; 8 positions agree with TRBD1. The receptor comes from an adult who received the AZD1222 COVID-19 vaccine. CDR3 region: CASSPYVAGQEMGLTTNEKLFF. In DNA form, the CDR3 reads TGCGCCAGCAGCCCCTATGTTGCGGGACAGGAAATGGGTCTTACAACTAATGAAAAACTGTTTTTT.